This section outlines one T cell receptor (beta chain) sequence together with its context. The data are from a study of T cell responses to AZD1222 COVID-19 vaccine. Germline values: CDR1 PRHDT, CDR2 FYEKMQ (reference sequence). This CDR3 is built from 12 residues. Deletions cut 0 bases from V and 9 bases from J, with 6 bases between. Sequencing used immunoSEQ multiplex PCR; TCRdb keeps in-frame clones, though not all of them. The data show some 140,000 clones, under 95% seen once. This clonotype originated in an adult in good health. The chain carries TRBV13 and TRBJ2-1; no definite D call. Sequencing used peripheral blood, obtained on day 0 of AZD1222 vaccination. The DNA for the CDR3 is TGTGCCAGCAGCTTAGGGGCGCCTGAGCAGTTCTTC. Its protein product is CASSLGAPEQFF.